This T cell receptor (beta chain) was sequenced in a study of T cells in Graves' hyperthyroidism and ophthalmopathy. Notes on this clonotype: One junction end disagrees with the germline gene, perhaps due to a read error.

From RNA transcripts, TCR beta CDR3 regions were amplified. The HTBI primer set served for first-round RT-PCR of the TCR CDR3. TCRdb reprocessed the multiplex PCR reads via MiXCR and lists one record per CDR3 protein. The data contain 470,000 or so distinct CDR3 sequences, less than 25% of them singletons. The CDR3 is 14 residues long. Germline V CDR1 and CDR2: MDHEN, SYDVKM. The sample consisted of blood. The chain couples TRBV28 to TRBJ2-7, with no clear D. The source is a man younger than 35 with Graves' hyperthyroidism. The DNA for the CDR3 is TGTGCCAGCACAGAAAGCAGCGCTCCCAACGATCAGTACTTC. Encoded protein: CASTESSAPNDQYF.